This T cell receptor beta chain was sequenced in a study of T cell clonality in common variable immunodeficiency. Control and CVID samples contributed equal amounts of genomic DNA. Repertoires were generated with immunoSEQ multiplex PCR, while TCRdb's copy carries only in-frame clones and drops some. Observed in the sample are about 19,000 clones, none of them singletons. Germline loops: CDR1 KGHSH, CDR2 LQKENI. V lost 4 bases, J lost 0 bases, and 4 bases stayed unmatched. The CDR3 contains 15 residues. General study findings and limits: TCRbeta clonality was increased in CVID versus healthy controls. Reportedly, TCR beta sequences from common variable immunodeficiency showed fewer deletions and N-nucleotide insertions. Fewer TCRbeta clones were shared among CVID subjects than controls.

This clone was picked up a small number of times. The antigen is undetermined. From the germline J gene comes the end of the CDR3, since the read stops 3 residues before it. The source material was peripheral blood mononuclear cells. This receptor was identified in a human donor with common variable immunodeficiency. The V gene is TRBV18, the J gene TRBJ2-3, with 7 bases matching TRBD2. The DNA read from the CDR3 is TGTGCCAGCTCACGGACTAGTGCTAGCACAGATACG. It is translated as CASSRTSASTDT. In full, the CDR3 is CASSRTSASTDTQYF.